Each of the 3 T cell receptor beta chains below was sequenced from the same sample in a study of shared clonotypes between healthy human individuals. Using immunoSEQ multiplex PCR, the repertoire was profiled, and TCRdb retains in-frame clones only, with some absent. The sample carries approximately 2.3 million clones, more than 80% recorded once. Sequencing was carried out using naive CD4+ T cells from PBMCs. Subset reported: CD45RA+ positively selected. Source of these receptors: a man in his late teens or twenties in good health. Some clones in this sample may be carry-over from other donors' samples.

This clone appeared a single time. The J gene is TRBJ2-7, the V gene TRBV2, with a tentative D call TRBD1 (6 bases). Germline CDR1 SNHLY, CDR2 FYNNEI. Between the trimmed V and J ends, which lost 3 bases and 9 bases, there was a span of 15 bases. The CDR3 has 13 amino acids. Here the CDR3 reads CASSDGQRIRQYF. The CDR3 DNA follows: TGTGCCAGCAGTGACGGACAGCGGATTCGGCAGTACTTC.

The chain has TRBV7-2 and TRBJ2-2; TRBD2 matches 8 bases. This CDR3 has 19 residues. In germline, CDR1 is SGHTA, CDR2 FQGNSA. J was trimmed by 3 bases and V by 5 bases; bases with no gene match: 17. CDR3 amino acids: CASSPRALAGVGYTGELFF. The CDR3 DNA sequence: TGTGCCAGCAGCCCGAGGGCTCTAGCGGGCGTGGGGTACACCGGGGAGCTGTTTTTT.

V is TRBV28 and J is TRBJ2-1; 12 positions match TRBD2. In germline, CDR1 is MDHEN, CDR2 SYDVKM. The CDR3 runs 18 residues. After removal of 6 bases from V and 2 bases from J, the junction contained 11 bases not matched to a gene. The CDR3 DNA reads as TGTGCCAGCAGGCCGGGACTAGCGGGCGTCCAGGCCTACAATGAGCAGTTCTTC. This codes for CASRPGLAGVQAYNEQFF.